This T cell receptor beta chain was identified in a study of T cells in Graves' hyperthyroidism and ophthalmopathy. Overall study: Before treatment of any kind, peripheral blood was taken at initial diagnosis.

A remark on this clonotype: Its target is unknown.

The CDR3 contains 16 residues. Germline V CDR1 and CDR2: MNHEY, SVGAGI. The J segment lost 2 bases and the V segment lost 4 bases, leaving 4 bases of the junction unmatched. Authors of the study amplified TCR beta CDR3 regions from RNA transcripts. HTBI primers were the set used in a first-round RT-PCR of the TCR CDR3. TCRdb re-called the multiplex PCR reads through MiXCR, storing one row per CDR3 protein. Found here are 150,000 or so distinct CDR3 sequences, roughly a fifth of them singletons; the top ten hold 65% to 80%. Study findings and constraints: Blood shared most expanded thyroid clonotypes above 0.001.

The receptor comes from a woman between 50 and 59 years old with Graves' hyperthyroidism that later progressed to Graves' ophthalmopathy. Sequenced sample: blood. This rearrangement joins TRBV6-5 to TRBJ2-2; 10 nucleotides align to TRBD1. CDR3 DNA sequence: TGTGCCAGCAGTTGGGGACAGGGGAGTAACACCGGGGAGCTGTTTTTT. Translation: CASSWGQGSNTGELFF.